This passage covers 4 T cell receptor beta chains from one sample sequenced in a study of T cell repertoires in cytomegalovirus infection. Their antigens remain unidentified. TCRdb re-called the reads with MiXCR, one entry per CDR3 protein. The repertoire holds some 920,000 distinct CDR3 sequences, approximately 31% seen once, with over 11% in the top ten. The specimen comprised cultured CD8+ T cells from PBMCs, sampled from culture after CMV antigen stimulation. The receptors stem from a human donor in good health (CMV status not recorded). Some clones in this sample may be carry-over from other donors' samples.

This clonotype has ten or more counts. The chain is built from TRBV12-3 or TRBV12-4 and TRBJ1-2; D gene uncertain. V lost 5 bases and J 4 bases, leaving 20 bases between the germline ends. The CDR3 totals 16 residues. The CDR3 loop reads CASSPSLGGVFYGYTF. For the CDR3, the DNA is TGTGCCAGCAGTCCTAGCCTAGGCGGGGTGTTCTATGGCTACACCTTC.

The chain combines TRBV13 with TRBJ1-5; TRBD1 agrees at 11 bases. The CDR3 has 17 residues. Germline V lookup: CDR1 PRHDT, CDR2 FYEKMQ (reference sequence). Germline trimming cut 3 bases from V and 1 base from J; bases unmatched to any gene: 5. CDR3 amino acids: CASSLGQGVLSNQPQHF. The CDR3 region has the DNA TGTGCCAGCAGCTTGGGACAGGGGGTCTTAAGCAATCAGCCCCAGCATTTT.

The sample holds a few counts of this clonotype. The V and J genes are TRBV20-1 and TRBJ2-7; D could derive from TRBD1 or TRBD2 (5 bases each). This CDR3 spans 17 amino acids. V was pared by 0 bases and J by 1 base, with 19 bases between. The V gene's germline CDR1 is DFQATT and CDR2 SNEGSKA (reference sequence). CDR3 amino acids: CSARDHLEGSKSYEQYF. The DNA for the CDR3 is TGCAGTGCTAGAGATCATCTAGAGGGGTCCAAGTCCTACGAGCAGTACTTC.

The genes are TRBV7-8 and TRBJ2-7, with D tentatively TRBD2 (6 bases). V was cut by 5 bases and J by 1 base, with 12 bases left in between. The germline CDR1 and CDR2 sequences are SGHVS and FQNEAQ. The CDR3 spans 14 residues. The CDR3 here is CASSQTGGSYEQYF. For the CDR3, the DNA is TGTGCCAGCAGCCAAACCGGGGGATCCTACGAGCAGTACTTC.